One sample yielded the 15 T cell receptor beta chains listed below, sequenced in a study of blood T cells in healthy people across ages. A sample-barcoded 5' primer and a J-beta primer mix were used in a second PCR of roughly 7 to 12 cycles. TCRdb re-called the 5' RACE reads through MiXCR, storing one row per CDR3 protein. The sample records roughly 1,500,000 distinct CDR3 sequences, 35% to 45% being singletons. Sequenced: blood. Receptors originate from a woman aged 18 to 35 in good health.

CDR3: CASSPPSGVPGEQFF. CDR3 nucleotide sequence: TGTGCCAGCAGCCCCCCTAGCGGGGTACCGGGTGAGCAGTTCTTC. The genes are TRBV7-9 and TRBJ2-1; TRBD2 matches at 9 bases. Trimming took 5 bases from V and 9 from J; bases not matched to a gene: 11. Looked up from germline, CDR1 is SEHNR and CDR2 is FQNEAQ (reference sequence). This CDR3 comprises 15 residues.

This clonotype has more than one count but fewer than ten. The rearrangement links TRBV6-6 to TRBJ2-3; 8 bases align to TRBD2. In germline, CDR1 is MNHNY, CDR2 SVGAGI (reference sequence). This CDR3 has 17 amino acids. The V and J ends lost 2 bases and 0 bases, in that order; junction bases with no gene match: 7. CDR3 DNA sequence: TGTGCCAGCAGTTACGTACAGTTAGCGGGGAGCACAGATACGCAGTATTTT. Translation: CASSYVQLAGSTDTQYF.

This clonotype was counted a few times. V gene TRBV2 combines with J gene TRBJ2-7; D is uncertain. Germline V gives CDR1 SNHLY, CDR2 FYNNEI. V dropped 6 bases and J dropped 10 bases, with 13 bases sitting between them. There are 11 residues in the CDR3. The CDR3 DNA follows: TGTGCCAGCAGACCCAACAGAGAACAGTACTTC. Amino acid sequence: CASRPNREQYF.

This chain joins TRBV12-3 or TRBV12-4 and TRBJ2-2; 9 bases are shared with TRBD2. V lost 3 bases to trimming and J lost 4 bases; unmatched junction nucleotides: 3. The CDR3 sequence is 15 residues long. As DNA, the CDR3 is TGTGCCAGCAGTTTCGCGGGAGGGGCCACCGGGGAGCTGTTTTTT. The encoded protein is CASSFAGGATGELFF.

This rearrangement joins TRBV4-1 to TRBJ2-1; D not resolved. The V and J ends lost 0 bases and 7 bases respectively, with 19 bases between them. The germline CDR1 and CDR2 sequences are MGHRA and YSYEKL. This CDR3 has 17 amino acids. CDR3 bases: TGCGCCAGCAGCCAAGATTTGGATATCGGCATGAGAAATGAGCAGTTCTTC. The encoded protein is CASSQDLDIGMRNEQFF.

Turning to this clonotype: The junction departs from the called germline gene at one end, perhaps through a read error. The chain recombines TRBV20-1 with TRBJ1-1; 10 nucleotides line up with TRBD1. Germline V gives CDR1 DFQATT, CDR2 SNEGSKA (reference sequence). The CDR3 loop spans 15 amino acids. CDR3 loop: CRARSTGGPNTEAFF. The CDR3 DNA sequence: TGCAGAGCTAGGTCGACAGGGGGCCCGAACACTGAAGCTTTCTTT.

CDR3 DNA: TGTGCCAGCAGGCGTGGACGGGATAGCAATCAGCCCCAGCATTTT. It translates to CASRRGRDSNQPQHF. The V gene is TRBV7-8, the J gene TRBJ1-5; D unclear. V shed 6 bases and J shed 0 bases, with 12 bases lying between them. The germline gives CDR1 SGHVS, CDR2 FQNEAQ. The CDR3 contains 15 residues. Combining the CDR3 with reference TRBV7-8 and TRBJ1-5 gives the whole variable domain GAGVSQSPRYKVAKRGQDVALRCDPISGHVSLFWYQQALGQGPEFLTYFQNEAQLDKSGLPSDRFFAERPEGSVSTLKIQRTQQEDSAVYLCASRRGRDSNQPQHFGDGTRLSIL.

V and J are TRBV25-1 and TRBJ2-1, with TRBD2 matching 11 bases. This CDR3 comprises 18 residues. After removal of 4 bases from V and 4 bases from J, the junction contained 12 bases not matched to a gene. The germline V gene has CDR1 MGHDK and CDR2 SYGVNS. The CDR3 coding sequence is TGTGCCAGCAGTGGATTTTATAGCGGGGGGGGAATTTACAATGAGCAGTTCTTC. It is translated as CASSGFYSGGGIYNEQFF.

Here the CDR3 reads CASSRPDRRELSYNEQFF. DNA for the CDR3: TGCGCCAGCAGCAGGCCAGATAGACGGGAGTTATCCTACAATGAGCAGTTCTTC. The gene calls are TRBV5-1 and TRBJ2-1; D may be TRBD2 (6 bases). Germline V gives CDR1 SGHRS, CDR2 YFSETQ. This CDR3 region has 18 residues. The V end lost 4 bases, the J end lost 1 base, and 21 bases lay between the germline ends. Complete variable domain (other parts from reference TRBV5-1 and TRBJ2-1): KAGVTQTPRYLIKTRGQQVTLSCSPISGHRSVSWYQQTPGQGLQFLFEYFSETQRNKGNFPGRFSGRQFSNSRSEMNVSTLELGDSALYLCASSRPDRRELSYNEQFFGPGTRLTVL.

This clonotype was found a few times. This rearrangement joins TRBV12-3 or TRBV12-4 to TRBJ1-2; 7 positions agree with TRBD1. The CDR3 consists of 13 residues. V shed 6 bases, J shed 2 bases, and the junction held 3 bases outside the gene matches. The CDR3 region has the DNA TGTGCCAGCAGGGGACAGCGCAACTATGGCTACACCTTC. Translation gives CASRGQRNYGYTF.

The chain carries TRBV4-1 and TRBJ2-1; D call uncertain. Germline assignment: CDR1 MGHRA and CDR2 YSYEKL. Between the trimmed V and J ends, which lost 6 bases and 0 bases, there was a span of 12 bases. The CDR3 consists of 15 residues. CDR3 region: CASSPSNPSYNEQFF. The CDR3 DNA is TGCGCCAGCAGTCCGTCTAATCCCTCCTACAATGAGCAGTTCTTC.

The J gene is TRBJ1-5, the V gene TRBV6-5, with no clear D. The ends were cut back, 5 bases at V and 2 bases at J, with 16 bases in the middle. Germline-derived CDR1 and CDR2 are MNHEY and SVGAGI. The CDR3 runs 16 residues. CDR3 DNA sequence: TGTGCCAGCAGTGTACTCCTCCCCGCGGGCAATCAGCCCCAGCATTTT. Translation gives CASSVLLPAGNQPQHF.

The V call is TRBV4-1, the J call TRBJ1-1; 7 positions match TRBD1. Germline-derived CDR1 and CDR2 are MGHRA and YSYEKL. Trimming at V came to 3 bases and at J to 4 bases, leaving 8 bases not matched to a gene. The CDR3 runs to 15 residues. The CDR3 region is CASSQMPGQPTEAFF. In DNA form, the CDR3 reads TGCGCCAGCAGCCAGATGCCGGGACAGCCCACTGAAGCTTTCTTT.

The genes are TRBV6-6 and TRBJ2-4; the D gene is possibly TRBD1 (5 bases). The J call could be wrong; TRBJ2-7 is a better fit for the DNA end. CDR3 size: 14 residues. From germline, CDR1 is MNHNY and CDR2 SVGAGI (reference sequence). The CDR3 is CASSRTNQGGEQYF. The CDR3 coding sequence is TGTGCCAGCAGTCGAACCAACCAGGGCGGCGAGCAGTACTTC.

This clonotype was seen a few times. The CDR3 nucleotides are TGCAGTGCTATTCTGGGACGGGCCCAGTACTTC. It is translated as CSAILGRAQYF. The chain employs TRBV20-1 and TRBJ2-5; D is perhaps TRBD1 or TRBD2 (5 bases each). V lost 4 bases, J lost 9 bases, and 12 bases lay in between. CDR1 and CDR2 (germline): DFQATT, SNEGSKA (reference sequence). The CDR3 loop spans 11 amino acids.